This T cell receptor (beta chain) derives from a study of blood T cell repertoires in COVID-19 (dated by TCRdb to about 2020). Study-wide context: Collaborator samples came from the United States, Italy and Spain and covered acute and convalescent phases of COVID-19. Deeply sampled blood TCRbeta repertoires from subjects exposed to, actively infected with, or recovered from COVID-19 were included in the dataset. The prospective study material was composed of cDNA or gDNA derived from T cells, B-cell-depleted T cells, or PBMCs. HLA class I and class II types, where available, came from metadata supplied by the sample provider rather than from assay-based typing. Samples were obtained from the ongoing ImmuneRACE study (first 160 participants) and from 1,200 or so subjects provided by 6 global collaborators. The repertoires were released in a freely available public database intended as a resource for research on the immune response to SARS-CoV-2. A de-identified subject ID, COVID-19 status, age in years and sex were almost always included in the sample metadata.

Study-wide conclusions, independent of this receptor: The amount of clinical and demographic metadata varied by source and participant and was provided uncurated.

Samples from volunteer blood donors who had recovered from COVID-19 were contributed by a second Seattle source. Collaborating institutions collected whole blood in K2EDTA tubes following their own protocols. For TCRbeta analysis, collaborator samples were shipped as frozen whole blood, as isolated PBMCs, or as DNA extracted from either sample type. CDR3 length: 15 amino acids, cysteine to phenylalanine. Only CDR3 DNA is held: 45 bases, read in frame from base 1. V is pared back by 3 bases and J by 2 bases, with 12 bases lying between the germline termini. The germline V gene (reference sequence) provides CDR1 SEHNR and CDR2 FQNEAQ. A remark on this clone: The antigen it recognizes is unknown. Base qualities were left out, and no much larger clone turns up one base away.

The immunoSEQ Assay, a bias-controlled multiplex PCR, was used to amplify TCRbeta CDR3 regions from genomic DNA. From the authors' description of their analysis: The number of nucleated cells in each sample was estimated by amplification of reference gene primers within the assay. Sequence reads were collapsed and filtered to measure the absolute abundance of every unique TCRbeta CDR3 rearrangement. For each sample, productive Simpson clonality was calculated as the square root of Simpson's diversity index across productive rearrangements. TCRdb took over this immuneACCESS table, retaining in-frame rearrangements with V and J assigned. Such tables are incomplete; in checked studies, under half of the missing clones stem from an unresolved V gene, and the remainder is unexplained. V and J calls plus clone size are reproduced from that table; the DNA served to infer D and trimming. The sample table records over 250,000 clones; over 70% of these occur just once. Clones ranked in the top ten supply about 1.6% of the sample.

The sample was peripheral blood. The chain is made from TRBV7-9 and TRBJ2-3; TRBD2 is a weak D gene call, 6 bases matching. The receptor's source is a woman between 40 and 50 years old who had recovered from COVID-19. The DNA is TGTGCCAGCAGCTTTCATAGCGGACTCACAGATACGCAGTATTTT. Its translation reads: CASSFHSGLTDTQYF.